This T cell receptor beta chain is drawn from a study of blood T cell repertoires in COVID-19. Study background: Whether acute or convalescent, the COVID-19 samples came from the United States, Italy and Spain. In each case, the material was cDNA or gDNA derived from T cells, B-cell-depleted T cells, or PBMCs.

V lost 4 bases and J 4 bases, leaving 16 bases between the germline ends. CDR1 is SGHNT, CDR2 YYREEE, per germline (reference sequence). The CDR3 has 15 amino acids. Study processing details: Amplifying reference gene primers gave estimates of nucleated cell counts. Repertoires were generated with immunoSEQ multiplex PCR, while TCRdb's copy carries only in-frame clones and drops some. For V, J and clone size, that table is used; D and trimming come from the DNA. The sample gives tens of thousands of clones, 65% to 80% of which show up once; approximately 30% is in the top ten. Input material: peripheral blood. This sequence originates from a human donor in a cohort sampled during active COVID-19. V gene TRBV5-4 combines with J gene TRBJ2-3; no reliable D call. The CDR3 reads CASSLERQLADTQYF. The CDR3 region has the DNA TGTGCCAGCAGCCTTGAGAGGCAGTTGGCAGATACGCAGTATTTT.